Detailed here is one T cell receptor beta chain. Clones were sequenced by immunoSEQ multiplex PCR, and TCRdb holds only the in-frame ones, with some missing. The repertoire holds roughly 76,000 clones, with over 80% as singletons. The CDR3 has 14 residues. The junction had 10 bases not matched to a gene; V was cut back by 6 bases and J by 6 bases. Germline V lookup: CDR1 MNHNS, CDR2 SASEGT. The data derive from a study of T cell changes during pregnancy in multiple sclerosis. The specimen comprised CD4+ T cells from peripheral blood mononuclear cells, sampled in the second trimester of pregnancy. This receptor was identified in a female donor with multiple sclerosis, enrolled in a pregnancy study. V is TRBV6-1 and J is TRBJ1-2, with 7 bases identical to TRBD1. CDR3: CASSGQQGLDGYTF. CDR3 coding DNA: TGTGCCAGCAGCGGACAACAGGGGTTGGATGGCTACACCTTC.